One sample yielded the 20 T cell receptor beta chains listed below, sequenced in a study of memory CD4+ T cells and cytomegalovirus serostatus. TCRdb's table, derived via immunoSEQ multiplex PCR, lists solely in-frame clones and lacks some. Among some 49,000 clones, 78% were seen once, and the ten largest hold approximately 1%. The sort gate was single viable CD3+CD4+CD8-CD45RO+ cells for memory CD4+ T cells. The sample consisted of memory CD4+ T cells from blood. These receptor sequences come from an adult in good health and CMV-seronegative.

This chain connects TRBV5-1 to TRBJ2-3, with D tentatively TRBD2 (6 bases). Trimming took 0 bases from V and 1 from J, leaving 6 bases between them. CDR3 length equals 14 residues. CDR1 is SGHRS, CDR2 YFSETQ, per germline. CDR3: CASSLGGGTDTQYF. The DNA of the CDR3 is TGCGCCAGCAGCTTGGGCGGGGGCACAGATACGCAGTATTTT. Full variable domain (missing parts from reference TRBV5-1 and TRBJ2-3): KAGVTQTPRYLIKTRGQQVTLSCSPISGHRSVSWYQQTPGQGLQFLFEYFSETQRNKGNFPGRFSGRQFSNSRSEMNVSTLELGDSALYLCASSLGGGTDTQYFGPGTRLTVL.

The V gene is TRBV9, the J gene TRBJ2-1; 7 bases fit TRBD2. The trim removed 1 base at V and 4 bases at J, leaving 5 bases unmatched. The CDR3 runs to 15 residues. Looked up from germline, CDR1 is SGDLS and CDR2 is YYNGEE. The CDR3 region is CASSVTWGGYNEQFF. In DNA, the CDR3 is TGTGCCAGCAGCGTAACATGGGGAGGGTACAATGAGCAGTTCTTC.

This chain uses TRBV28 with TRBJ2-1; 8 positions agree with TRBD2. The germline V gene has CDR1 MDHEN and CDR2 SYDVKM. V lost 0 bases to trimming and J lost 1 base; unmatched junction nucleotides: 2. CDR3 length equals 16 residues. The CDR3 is CASSLWASGSYNEQFF. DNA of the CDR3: TGTGCCAGCAGTTTATGGGCTAGCGGGTCCTACAATGAGCAGTTCTTC.

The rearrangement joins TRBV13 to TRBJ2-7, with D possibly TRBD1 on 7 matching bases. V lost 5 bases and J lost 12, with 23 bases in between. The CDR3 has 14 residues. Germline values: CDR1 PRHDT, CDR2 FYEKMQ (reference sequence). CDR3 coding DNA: TGTGCCAGCAGCCAAGGGACAGCCCTGGGGGGTCGGTACTTC. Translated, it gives CASSQGTALGGRYF.

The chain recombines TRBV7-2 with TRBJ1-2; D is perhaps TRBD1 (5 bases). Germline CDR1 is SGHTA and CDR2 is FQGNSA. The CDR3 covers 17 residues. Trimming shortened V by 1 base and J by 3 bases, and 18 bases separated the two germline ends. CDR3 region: CASSLVGGKPEYYGYTF. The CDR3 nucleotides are TGTGCCAGCAGCTTAGTTGGGGGGAAGCCAGAATACTATGGCTACACCTTC. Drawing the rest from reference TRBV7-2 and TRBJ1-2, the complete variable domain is GAGVSQSPSNKVTEKGKDVELRCDPISGHTALYWYRQSLGQGLEFLIYFQGNSAPDKSGLPSDRFSAERTGGSVSTLTIQRTQQEDSAVYLCASSLVGGKPEYYGYTFGSGTRLTVV.

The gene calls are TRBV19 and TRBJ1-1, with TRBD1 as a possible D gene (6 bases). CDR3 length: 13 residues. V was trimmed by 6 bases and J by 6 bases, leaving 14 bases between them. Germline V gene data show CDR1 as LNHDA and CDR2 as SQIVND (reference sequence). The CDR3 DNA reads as TGTGCCAGTAGGCAGGGGAGGGGGGCTGAAGCTTTCTTT. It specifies CASRQGRGAEAFF.

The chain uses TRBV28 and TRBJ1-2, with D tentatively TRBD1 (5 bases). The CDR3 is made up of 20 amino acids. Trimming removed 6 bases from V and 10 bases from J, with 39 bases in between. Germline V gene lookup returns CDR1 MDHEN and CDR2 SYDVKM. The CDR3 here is CASSSGARYWFGSALGDYTF. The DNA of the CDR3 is TGTGCCAGCAGCTCTGGGGCCCGTTACTGGTTTGGCAGCGCCCTTGGAGACTACACCTTC.

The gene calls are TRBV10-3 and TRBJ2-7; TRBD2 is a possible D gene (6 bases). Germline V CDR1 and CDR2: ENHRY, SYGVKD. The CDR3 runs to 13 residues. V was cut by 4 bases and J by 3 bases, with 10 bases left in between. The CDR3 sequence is CAISAPGVYEQYF. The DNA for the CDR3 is TGTGCCATCAGTGCCCCGGGGGTCTACGAGCAGTACTTC.

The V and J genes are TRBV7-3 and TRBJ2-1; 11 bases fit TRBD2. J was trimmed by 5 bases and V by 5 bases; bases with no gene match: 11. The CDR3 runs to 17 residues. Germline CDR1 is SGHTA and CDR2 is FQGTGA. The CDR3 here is CASSRGGPTSGDNEQFF. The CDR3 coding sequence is TGTGCCAGCAGCAGAGGGGGACCGACTAGCGGGGACAATGAGCAGTTCTTC.

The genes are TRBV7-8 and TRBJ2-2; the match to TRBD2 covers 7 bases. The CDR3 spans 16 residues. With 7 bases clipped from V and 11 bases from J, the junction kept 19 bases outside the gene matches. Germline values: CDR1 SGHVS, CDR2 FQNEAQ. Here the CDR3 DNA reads TGTGCCAGCACTCCTATGGGGACTACGATAACCACAGAGCTGTTTTTT. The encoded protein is CASTPMGTTITTELFF.

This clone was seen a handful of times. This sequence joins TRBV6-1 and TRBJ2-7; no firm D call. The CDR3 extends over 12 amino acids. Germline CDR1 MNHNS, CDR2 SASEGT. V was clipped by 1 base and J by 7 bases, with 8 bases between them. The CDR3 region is CASSEGASEQYF. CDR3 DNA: TGTGCCAGCAGTGAAGGGGCTTCGGAGCAGTACTTC.

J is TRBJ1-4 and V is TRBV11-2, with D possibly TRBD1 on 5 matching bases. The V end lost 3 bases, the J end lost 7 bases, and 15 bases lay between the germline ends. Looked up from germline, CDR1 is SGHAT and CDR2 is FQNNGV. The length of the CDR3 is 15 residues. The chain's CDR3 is CASSLLIGVGEKLFF. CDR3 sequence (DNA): TGTGCCAGCAGCTTGCTGATAGGGGTGGGTGAAAAACTGTTTTTT.

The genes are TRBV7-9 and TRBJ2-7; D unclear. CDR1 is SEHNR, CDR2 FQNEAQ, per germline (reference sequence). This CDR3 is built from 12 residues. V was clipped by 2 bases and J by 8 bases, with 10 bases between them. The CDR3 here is CASSLQRSQQYF. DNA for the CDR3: TGTGCCAGCAGCTTACAAAGGAGTCAGCAGTACTTC.

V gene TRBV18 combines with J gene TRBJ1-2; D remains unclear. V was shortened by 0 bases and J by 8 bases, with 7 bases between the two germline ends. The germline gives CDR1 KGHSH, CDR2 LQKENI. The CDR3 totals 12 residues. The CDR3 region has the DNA TGTGCCAGCTCACCACCTAAGAGCGGCTACACCTTC. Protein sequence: CASSPPKSGYTF. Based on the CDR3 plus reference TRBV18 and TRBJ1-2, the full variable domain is NAGVMQNPRHLVRRRGQEARLRCSPMKGHSHVYWYRQLPEEGLKFMVYLQKENIIDESGMPKERFSAEFPKEGPSILRIQQVVRGDSAAYFCASSPPKSGYTFGSGTRLTVV.

The CDR3 loop reads CASSLRRGVTEAFF. In DNA form, the CDR3 reads TGTGCCAGCAGCCTCCGCCGGGGGGTGACTGAAGCTTTCTTT. The chain is built from TRBV5-6 and TRBJ1-1, with D tentatively TRBD1 (5 bases). Between the trimmed V and J ends, which lost 4 bases and 5 bases, there was a span of 15 bases. Germline values: CDR1 SGHDT, CDR2 YYEEEE. The CDR3 has 14 residues.

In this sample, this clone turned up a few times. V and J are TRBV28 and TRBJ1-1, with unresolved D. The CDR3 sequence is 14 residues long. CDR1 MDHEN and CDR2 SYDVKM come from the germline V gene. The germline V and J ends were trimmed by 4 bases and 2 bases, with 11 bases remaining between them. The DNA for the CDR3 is TGTGCCAGCAGTTCAGGTGGTGAAAACACTGAAGCTTTCTTT. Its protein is CASSSGGENTEAFF.

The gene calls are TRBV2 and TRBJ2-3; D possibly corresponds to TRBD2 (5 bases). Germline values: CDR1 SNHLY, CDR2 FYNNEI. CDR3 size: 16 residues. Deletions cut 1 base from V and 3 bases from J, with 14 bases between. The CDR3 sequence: CASSEGLLAGTDTQYF. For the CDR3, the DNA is TGTGCCAGCAGTGAAGGTCTCCTAGCCGGGACAGATACGCAGTATTTT.

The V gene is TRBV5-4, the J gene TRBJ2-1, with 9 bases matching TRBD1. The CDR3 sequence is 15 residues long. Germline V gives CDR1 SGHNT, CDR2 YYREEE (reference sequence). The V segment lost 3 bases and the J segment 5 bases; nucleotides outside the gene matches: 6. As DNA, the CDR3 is TGTGCCAGCAGCTCTCGGGACAGGGCCGACAATGAGCAGTTCTTC. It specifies CASSSRDRADNEQFF.

CDR3 sequence reads: CASSQDSRDRGSYTF. The CDR3 DNA reads TGCGCCAGCAGCCAAGACTCCCGGGACAGGGGTAGCTACACCTTC. J is TRBJ1-2 and V is TRBV4-3, with 10 bases fitting TRBD1. CDR3 length: 15 residues. The trim removed 0 bases at V and 9 bases at J, leaving 7 bases unmatched. Germline CDR1 is LGHNA and CDR2 is YSLEER.

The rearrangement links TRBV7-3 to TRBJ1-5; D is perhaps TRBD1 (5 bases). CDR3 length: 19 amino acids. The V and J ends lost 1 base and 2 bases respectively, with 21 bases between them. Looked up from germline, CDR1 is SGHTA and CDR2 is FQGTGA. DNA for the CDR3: TGTGCCAGCAGCTTAATCTTGGGGGACTGTCTTTGGGGCAATCAGCCCCAGCATTTT. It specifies CASSLILGDCLWGNQPQHF.